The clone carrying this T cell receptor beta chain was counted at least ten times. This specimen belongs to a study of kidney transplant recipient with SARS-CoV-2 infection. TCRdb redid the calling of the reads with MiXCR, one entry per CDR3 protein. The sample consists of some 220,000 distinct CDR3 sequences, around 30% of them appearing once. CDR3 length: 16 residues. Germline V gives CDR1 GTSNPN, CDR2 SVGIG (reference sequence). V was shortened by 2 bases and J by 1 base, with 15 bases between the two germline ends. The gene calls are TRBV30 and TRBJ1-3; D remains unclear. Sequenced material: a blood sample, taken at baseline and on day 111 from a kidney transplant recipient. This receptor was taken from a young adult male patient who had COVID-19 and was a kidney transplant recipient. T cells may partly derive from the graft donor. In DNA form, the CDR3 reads TGTGCCTGGAGTCCCGGAGGAGAAGGTTCTGGAAACACCATATATTTT. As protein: CAWSPGGEGSGNTIYF.